This TCR beta chain was documented in a study of PD-L1 blockade in urothelial cancer. Across the study: The patients first took atezolizumab in about 2014, receiving 1,200 mg intravenously every 3 weeks. T cell content in blood samples showed a median of 141,255.

Each PCR had synthetic TCR analog templates added to it as a spike-in. Profiling relied on immunoSEQ multiplex PCR, and the TCRdb table lists in-frame clones only, not all of them. The repertoire consists of fewer than 100,000 clones, with 70% to 90% occurring once and the leading ten covering roughly 6.6%. Regarding time point: pretreatment peripheral blood. For this clone: Its specificity is unknown.

Germline CDR1 and CDR2: LNHNV and YYDKDF (reference sequence). The V gene lost 5 bases and the J gene lost 5 bases, with 15 bases spanning the gap. This CDR3 spans 14 amino acids. Study results and caveats: Pretreatment clonality of the blood TCR repertoire below the median was predictive of superior survival.

The chain has TRBV15 and TRBJ2-5, with D tentatively TRBD2 (6 bases). The sequence came from a man in his forties with urothelial cancer. The material sequenced was PBMCs, taken around atezolizumab (anti-PD-L1) treatment. The CDR3 nucleotides are TGTGCCACCAGCTTACCCGGGAGATTGGAGACCCAGTACTTC. Translation gives CATSLPGRLETQYF.